This T cell receptor beta chain comes out of a study of glioma-infiltrating T cells after dendritic cell vaccination. Turning to the study itself: Patients received three intradermal dendritic cell vaccine injections at biweekly intervals.

The CDR3 loop spans 18 amino acids. Per germline, CDR1 LGHNA and CDR2 YSLEER. With V trimmed by 2 bases and J by 1 base, 10 bases remained unmatched. Study-wide results and limits: No direct clonality-survival link was found; a diverse polyclonal response may matter. Higher pretreatment TIL content predicted longer progression-free time and survival.

This clone appeared a few times. Its specificity is unknown. The table came from immunoSEQ multiplex PCR; TCRdb's copy has only in-frame clones and leaves some out. The sample lists 100,000 or so clones, 70% to 90% occurring once. Patients had residual fresh-frozen tumor tissue and more than two years of survival data. This chain joins TRBV4-3 and TRBJ1-1; 10 bases line up with TRBD1. The sample here was blood, taken before dendritic cell vaccination. This clonotype originated in a human donor with glioblastoma. The CDR3 sequence: CASSQTLTGGIWNTEAFF. CDR3 DNA sequence: TGCGCCAGCAGCCAAACCCTGACAGGGGGCATATGGAACACTGAAGCTTTCTTT.